Listed below are T cell receptor beta chains from one sample, sequenced in a study of PD-L1 blockade in urothelial cancer. This table comes from immunoSEQ multiplex PCR, and its TCRdb copy is limited to in-frame clones, with some not included. The sample lists about 81,000 clones; approximately 80% were seen once. The source material was PBMCs, sampled around atezolizumab (anti-PD-L1) treatment. The receptors derive from a middle-aged man with urothelial cancer. Both conserved end residues are part of each CDR3. The D gene is left open where the match is weak. Size is omitted from some rows. Given values are once, few, many or a class for expanded clones.

d_gene: .; j_gene: TRBJ2-1; v_gene: TRBV5-1; abundance: once; CDR3nt: TGCGCCAGCAGCTTGGCGCGAGCGGGCGGGGAGACCTACAATGAGCAGTTCTTC; CDR3aa: CASSLARAGGETYNEQFF
d_gene: .; j_gene: TRBJ2-5; v_gene: TRBV5-1; abundance: .; CDR3nt: TGCGCCAGCAGCTTGGTGGAGGGAGAGACCCAGTACTTC; CDR3aa: CASSLVEGETQYF
d_gene: .; j_gene: TRBJ2-2; v_gene: TRBV18; abundance: .; CDR3nt: TGTGCCAGCTCACCACCTTCACTAGGCGCCGGGGAGCTGTTTTTT; CDR3aa: CASSPPSLGAGELFF
d_gene: TRBD2; j_gene: TRBJ2-5; v_gene: TRBV5-1; abundance: .; CDR3nt: TGCGCCAGCAGCCGGGTTGGGGCGGGAGTGGCGGAGACCCAGTACTTC; CDR3aa: CASSRVGAGVAETQYF
d_gene: TRBD2; j_gene: TRBJ2-1; v_gene: TRBV5-1; abundance: .; CDR3nt: TGCGCCAGCAGCTCGGCATCTAGCGGGGGATACAATGAGCAGTTCTTC; CDR3aa: CASSSASSGGYNEQFF
d_gene: .; j_gene: TRBJ2-2; v_gene: TRBV18; abundance: once; CDR3nt: TGTGCCAGCTCACCAGGAGGGAGCGGGGAGCTGTTTTTT; CDR3aa: CASSPGGSGELFF
d_gene: .; j_gene: TRBJ1-2; v_gene: TRBV4-1; abundance: .; CDR3nt: TGCGCCAGCAGCCATCCCAGGGTTGGCTACACCTTC; CDR3aa: CASSHPRVGYTF
d_gene: .; j_gene: TRBJ2-1; v_gene: TRBV18; abundance: .; CDR3nt: TGTGCCAGCTCAGAACTCGGACAGGGAGGGGAGCAGTTCTTC; CDR3aa: CASSELGQGGEQFF
d_gene: .; j_gene: TRBJ2-7; v_gene: TRBV9; abundance: once; CDR3nt: TGTGCCAGCAGCGTAGATGGGGGCGGCGAGCAGTACTTC; CDR3aa: CASSVDGGGEQYF
d_gene: .; j_gene: TRBJ1-1; v_gene: TRBV5-5; abundance: .; CDR3nt: TGTGCCAGCAGCCCCGGGGGGACTGAAGCTTTCTTT; CDR3aa: CASSPGGTEAFF
d_gene: TRBD1; j_gene: TRBJ2-1; v_gene: TRBV19; abundance: .; CDR3nt: TGTGCCAGCTCCCCCCAGGGGGGACAGGGGGTAGGGAATGAGCAGTTCTTC; CDR3aa: CASSPQGGQGVGNEQFF
d_gene: .; j_gene: TRBJ2-1; v_gene: TRBV4-1; abundance: .; CDR3nt: TGCGCCAGCAGCCAAGAGGGAGGCCGGAATGAGCAGTTCTTC; CDR3aa: CASSQEGGRNEQFF
d_gene: .; j_gene: TRBJ2-1; v_gene: TRBV6-5; abundance: once; CDR3nt: TGTGCCAGCAGTTACGGCCGAATCAATGAGCAGTTCTTC; CDR3aa: CASSYGRINEQFF
d_gene: TRBD2; j_gene: TRBJ2-1; v_gene: TRBV7-6; abundance: .; CDR3nt: TGTGCCAGCAGCTTAGCCCTAGCGGGAGTAGGGGATGAGCAGTTCTTC; CDR3aa: CASSLALAGVGDEQFF
d_gene: .; j_gene: TRBJ1-1; v_gene: TRBV11-3; abundance: few; CDR3nt: TGTGCCAGCAGCTTAACTGGGGAGAGCACTGAAGCTTTCTTT; CDR3aa: CASSLTGESTEAFF
d_gene: .; j_gene: TRBJ2-7; v_gene: TRBV5-1; abundance: once; CDR3nt: TGCGCCAGCAGCTTGGCAGGGATTTCCTACGAGCAGTACTTC; CDR3aa: CASSLAGISYEQYF
d_gene: .; j_gene: TRBJ2-5; v_gene: TRBV7-8; abundance: .; CDR3nt: TGTGCCACCGGGACTCCGGGGACCCAGTACTTC; CDR3aa: CATGTPGTQYF
d_gene: .; j_gene: TRBJ2-3; v_gene: TRBV9; abundance: .; CDR3nt: TGTGCCAGCAGCGCCGGGAGACTAGTCGGGGATACGCAGTATTTT; CDR3aa: CASSAGRLVGDTQYF
d_gene: .; j_gene: TRBJ1-1; v_gene: TRBV7-2; abundance: once; CDR3nt: TGTGCCAGCAGCTTAGGAGGTCGCCAGAACACTGAAGCTTTCTTT; CDR3aa: CASSLGGRQNTEAFF
d_gene: TRBD2; j_gene: TRBJ2-3; v_gene: TRBV30; abundance: .; CDR3nt: TGTGCCTGGAGCGGGACTAGTCTCCTAGATACGCAGTATTTT; CDR3aa: CAWSGTSLLDTQYF
d_gene: .; j_gene: TRBJ2-1; v_gene: TRBV9; abundance: .; CDR3nt: TGTGCCAGCAGCGTTGATACGAGGGAGTGGCAGAATGAGCAGTTCTTC; CDR3aa: CASSVDTREWQNEQFF
d_gene: .; j_gene: TRBJ1-4; v_gene: TRBV7-9; abundance: .; CDR3nt: TGTGCCAGCAGCAGCTTCCTCCGTAATGAAAAACTGTTTTTT; CDR3aa: CASSSFLRNEKLFF
d_gene: .; j_gene: TRBJ2-7; v_gene: TRBV20-1; abundance: once; CDR3nt: TGCAGTGCGGGGCAGCCCTACGAGCAGTACTTC; CDR3aa: CSAGQPYEQYF
d_gene: TRBD2; j_gene: TRBJ2-1; v_gene: TRBV6-4; abundance: .; CDR3nt: TGTGCCAGCAGTTTGACTAGCGGAGTCTACAATGAGCAGTTCTTC; CDR3aa: CASSLTSGVYNEQFF
d_gene: .; j_gene: TRBJ2-4; v_gene: TRBV6-6; abundance: .; CDR3nt: TGTGCCAGCAGTTACTCAGGCGGGGTTGGAGGGTACTTC; CDR3aa: CASSYSGGVGGYF
d_gene: .; j_gene: TRBJ1-1; v_gene: TRBV19; abundance: .; CDR3nt: TGTGCCAGTAGTATGAGAGAGAACACTGAAGCTTTCTTT; CDR3aa: CASSMRENTEAFF
d_gene: .; j_gene: TRBJ2-7; v_gene: TRBV28; abundance: .; CDR3nt: TGTGCCAGCTTGGACACCTCCTACGAGCAGTACTTC; CDR3aa: CASLDTSYEQYF
d_gene: .; j_gene: TRBJ2-7; v_gene: TRBV5-1; abundance: few; CDR3nt: TGCGCCAGCAGCTTGGTAGCTAGCTACGAGCAGTACTTC; CDR3aa: CASSLVASYEQYF
d_gene: .; j_gene: TRBJ2-3; v_gene: TRBV5-1; abundance: .; CDR3nt: TGCGCCAGCAGCTCCTCCACGAGTGCAGATACGCAGTATTTT; CDR3aa: CASSSSTSADTQYF
d_gene: TRBD2; j_gene: TRBJ2-7; v_gene: TRBV28; abundance: .; CDR3nt: TGTGCCAGCAGATCATCGGGGGGAGGTTCCTACGAGCAGTACTTC; CDR3aa: CASRSSGGGSYEQYF
d_gene: .; j_gene: TRBJ1-2; v_gene: TRBV18; abundance: .; CDR3nt: TGTGCCAGCTCACCACTTAACCCACAGGGTAACTATGGCTACACCTTC; CDR3aa: CASSPLNPQGNYGYTF
d_gene: TRBD1; j_gene: TRBJ2-7; v_gene: TRBV18; abundance: .; CDR3nt: TGTGCCAGCTCACCCTCCTTTGGGGACAGTGACTACGAGCAGTACTTC; CDR3aa: CASSPSFGDSDYEQYF
d_gene: .; j_gene: TRBJ1-4; v_gene: TRBV18; abundance: .; CDR3nt: TGTGCCAGCTCGGCGACACAGAGCGAAAAACTGTTTTTT; CDR3aa: CASSATQSEKLFF
d_gene: TRBD1; j_gene: TRBJ1-2; v_gene: TRBV19; abundance: .; CDR3nt: TGTGCCAGTAGCCCCAGGACAGGCTCCAGTAGTGGCTACACCTTC; CDR3aa: CASSPRTGSSSGYTF
d_gene: .; j_gene: TRBJ1-2; v_gene: TRBV30; abundance: .; CDR3nt: TGTGCCTGGAGTATCGAGATAAGGTCCGAGAGGGGCTACACCTTC; CDR3aa: CAWSIEIRSERGYTF
d_gene: TRBD2; j_gene: TRBJ2-7; v_gene: TRBV5-1; abundance: .; CDR3nt: TGCGCCAGCAGAAATGGACTAGCGGGAGTCTACGAGCAGTACTTC; CDR3aa: CASRNGLAGVYEQYF
d_gene: .; j_gene: TRBJ2-3; v_gene: TRBV28; abundance: .; CDR3nt: TGTGCCAGCAGATCCGGGGGTGGGGGCACAGATACGCAGTATTTT; CDR3aa: CASRSGGGGTDTQYF
d_gene: TRBD1; j_gene: TRBJ1-1; v_gene: TRBV19; abundance: .; CDR3nt: TGTGCCAGTAGTATACAGCCAGGACAGGGTACTGAAGCTTTCTTT; CDR3aa: CASSIQPGQGTEAFF
d_gene: .; j_gene: TRBJ1-4; v_gene: TRBV28; abundance: .; CDR3nt: TGTGCCAGCAGTTTCCGGGGGGCTAATGAAAAACTGTTTTTT; CDR3aa: CASSFRGANEKLFF
d_gene: .; j_gene: TRBJ1-1; v_gene: TRBV11-3; abundance: .; CDR3nt: TGTGCCAGCAGCTTTCACCTGGCCCATTATGAAGCTTTCTTT; CDR3aa: CASSFHLAHYEAFF
d_gene: .; j_gene: TRBJ2-3; v_gene: TRBV7-2; abundance: .; CDR3nt: TGTGCCAGCAGCTTAGCGCTCAGTACGCAGTATTTT; CDR3aa: CASSLALSTQYF
d_gene: .; j_gene: TRBJ2-7; v_gene: TRBV20-1; abundance: .; CDR3nt: TGCAGTGCCGGAAGAGGCGAGCAGTACTTC; CDR3aa: CSAGRGEQYF
d_gene: .; j_gene: TRBJ2-5; v_gene: TRBV6-1; abundance: .; CDR3nt: TGTGCCAGCAGTGAGCAGAACCAAGAGACCCAGTACTTC; CDR3aa: CASSEQNQETQYF
d_gene: TRBD2; j_gene: TRBJ2-7; v_gene: TRBV6-6; abundance: .; CDR3nt: TGTGCCAGCTACGGAGCCGGACTAGCGGTTACCTACGAGCAGTACTTC; CDR3aa: CASYGAGLAVTYEQYF
d_gene: .; j_gene: TRBJ1-6; v_gene: TRBV4-3; abundance: .; CDR3nt: TGCGCCAGCAGCCAAGACGCAGGGGCAAATTCACCCCTCCACTTT; CDR3aa: CASSQDAGANSPLHF
d_gene: .; j_gene: TRBJ2-6; v_gene: TRBV5-6; abundance: .; CDR3nt: TGTGCCAGCAGCTTCACACAGGGGGGGGTCTCTGGGGCCAACGTCCTGACTTTC; CDR3aa: CASSFTQGGVSGANVLTF
d_gene: .; j_gene: TRBJ2-7; v_gene: TRBV2; abundance: .; CDR3nt: TGTGCCAGCAGTAGACAGCCTGACTACGAGCAGTACTTC; CDR3aa: CASSRQPDYEQYF